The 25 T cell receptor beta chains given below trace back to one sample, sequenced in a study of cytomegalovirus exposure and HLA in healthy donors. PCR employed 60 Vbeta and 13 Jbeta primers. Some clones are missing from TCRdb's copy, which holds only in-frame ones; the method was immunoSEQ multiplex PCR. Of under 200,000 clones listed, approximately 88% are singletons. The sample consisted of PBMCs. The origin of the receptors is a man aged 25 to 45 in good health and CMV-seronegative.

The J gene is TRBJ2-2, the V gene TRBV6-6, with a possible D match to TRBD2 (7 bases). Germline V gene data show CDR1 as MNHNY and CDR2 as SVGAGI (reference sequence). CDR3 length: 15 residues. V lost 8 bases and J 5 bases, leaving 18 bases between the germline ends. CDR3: CASLEGGRETGELFF. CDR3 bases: TGTGCCAGCTTAGAGGGGGGGAGGGAAACCGGGGAGCTGTTTTTT.

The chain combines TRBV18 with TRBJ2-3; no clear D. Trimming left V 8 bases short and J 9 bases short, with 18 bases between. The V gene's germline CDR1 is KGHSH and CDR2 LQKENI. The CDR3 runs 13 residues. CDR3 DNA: TGTGCCAGCGCCAATACGAGCCGTGTGACGCAGTATTTT. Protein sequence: CASANTSRVTQYF. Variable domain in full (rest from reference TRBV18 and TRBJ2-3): NAGVMQNPRHLVRRRGQEARLRCSPMKGHSHVYWYRQLPEEGLKFMVYLQKENIIDESGMPKERFSAEFPKEGPSILRIQQVVRGDSAAYFCASANTSRVTQYFGPGTRLTVL.

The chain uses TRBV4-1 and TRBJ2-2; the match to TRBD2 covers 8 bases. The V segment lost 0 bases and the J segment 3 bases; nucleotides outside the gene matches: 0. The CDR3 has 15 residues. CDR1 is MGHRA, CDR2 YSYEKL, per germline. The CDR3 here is CASSQELADTGELFF. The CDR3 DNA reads TGCGCCAGCAGCCAAGAACTAGCGGACACCGGGGAGCTGTTTTTT.

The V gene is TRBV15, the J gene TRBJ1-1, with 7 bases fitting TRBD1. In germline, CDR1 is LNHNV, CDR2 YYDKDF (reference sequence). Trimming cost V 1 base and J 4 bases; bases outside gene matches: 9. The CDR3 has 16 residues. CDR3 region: CATSRGQGWGGTEAFF. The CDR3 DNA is TGTGCCACCAGCAGAGGACAGGGCTGGGGAGGCACTGAAGCTTTCTTT.

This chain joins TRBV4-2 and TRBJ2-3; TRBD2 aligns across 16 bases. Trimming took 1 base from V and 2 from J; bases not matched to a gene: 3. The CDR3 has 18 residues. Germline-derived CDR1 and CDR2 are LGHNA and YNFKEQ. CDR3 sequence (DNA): TGTGCCAGCAGCCAAGGGGGACTAGCGGGGGGGCTCACAGATACGCAGTATTTT. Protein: CASSQGGLAGGLTDTQYF.

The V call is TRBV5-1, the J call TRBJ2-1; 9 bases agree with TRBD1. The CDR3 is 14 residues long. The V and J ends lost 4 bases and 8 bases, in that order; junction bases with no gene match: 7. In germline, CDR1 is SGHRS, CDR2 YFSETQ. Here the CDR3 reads CASSPWTGDDEQFF. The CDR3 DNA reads TGCGCCAGCAGCCCGTGGACAGGGGACGATGAGCAGTTCTTC.

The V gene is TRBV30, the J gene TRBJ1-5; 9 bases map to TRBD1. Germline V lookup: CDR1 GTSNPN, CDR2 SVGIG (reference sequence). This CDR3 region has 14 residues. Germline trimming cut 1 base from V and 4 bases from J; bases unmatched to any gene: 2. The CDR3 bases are TGTGCCTGGAGTGGGGGACAGGGAAATCAGCCCCAGCATTTT. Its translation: CAWSGGQGNQPQHF.

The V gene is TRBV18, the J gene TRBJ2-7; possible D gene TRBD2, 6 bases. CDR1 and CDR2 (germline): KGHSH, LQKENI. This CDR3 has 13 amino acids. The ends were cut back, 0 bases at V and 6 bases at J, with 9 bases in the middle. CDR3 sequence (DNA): TGTGCCAGCTCACCACCGGGACTCGGCGAGCAGTACTTC. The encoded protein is CASSPPGLGEQYF.

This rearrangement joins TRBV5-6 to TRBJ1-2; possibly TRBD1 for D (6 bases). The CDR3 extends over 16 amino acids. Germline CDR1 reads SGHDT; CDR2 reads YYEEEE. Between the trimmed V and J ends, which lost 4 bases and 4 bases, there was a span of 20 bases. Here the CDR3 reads CASSPPFLTGIYGYTF. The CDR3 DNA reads TGTGCCAGCAGCCCCCCCTTTCTTACAGGGATCTATGGCTACACCTTC.

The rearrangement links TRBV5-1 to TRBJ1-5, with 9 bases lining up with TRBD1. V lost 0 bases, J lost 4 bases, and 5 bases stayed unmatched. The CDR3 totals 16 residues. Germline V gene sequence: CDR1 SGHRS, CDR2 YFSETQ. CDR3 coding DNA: TGCGCCAGCAGCTTGGGGGACAGGGAAGGGAATCAGCCCCAGCATTTT. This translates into CASSLGDREGNQPQHF.

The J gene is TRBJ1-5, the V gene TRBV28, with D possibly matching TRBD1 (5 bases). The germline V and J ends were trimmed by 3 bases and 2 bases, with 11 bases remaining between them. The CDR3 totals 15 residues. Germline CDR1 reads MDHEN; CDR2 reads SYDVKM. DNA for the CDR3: TGTGCCAGCAGTTTCGGTGGAGGGGGCAATCAGCCCCAGCATTTT. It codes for CASSFGGGGNQPQHF.

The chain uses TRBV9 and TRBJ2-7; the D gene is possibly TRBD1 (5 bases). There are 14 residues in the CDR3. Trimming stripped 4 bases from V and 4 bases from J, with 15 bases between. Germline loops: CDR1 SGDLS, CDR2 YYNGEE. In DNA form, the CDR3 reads TGTGCCAGCAGCCCTCGGACACGGTTGTACGAGCAGTACTTC. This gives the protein CASSPRTRLYEQYF.

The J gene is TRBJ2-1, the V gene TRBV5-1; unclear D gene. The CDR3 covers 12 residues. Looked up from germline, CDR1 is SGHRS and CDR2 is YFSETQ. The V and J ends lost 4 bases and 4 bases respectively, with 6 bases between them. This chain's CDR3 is CASSLSYNEQFF. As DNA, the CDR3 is TGCGCCAGCAGCCTGTCTTACAATGAGCAGTTCTTC.

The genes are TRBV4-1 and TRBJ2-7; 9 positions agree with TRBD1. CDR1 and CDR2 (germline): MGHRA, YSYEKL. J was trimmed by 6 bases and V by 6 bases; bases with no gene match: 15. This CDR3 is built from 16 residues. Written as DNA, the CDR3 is TGCGCCAGCAGTCTTGGTATGGGACAGGGTAGAGCCGAGCAGTACTTC. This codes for CASSLGMGQGRAEQYF.

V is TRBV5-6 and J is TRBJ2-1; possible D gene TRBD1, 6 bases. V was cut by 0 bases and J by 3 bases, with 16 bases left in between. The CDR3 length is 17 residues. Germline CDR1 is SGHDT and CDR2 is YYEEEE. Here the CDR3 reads CASSLEVDRLFYNEQFF. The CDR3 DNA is TGTGCCAGCAGCTTGGAAGTAGACAGGCTGTTCTACAATGAGCAGTTCTTC.

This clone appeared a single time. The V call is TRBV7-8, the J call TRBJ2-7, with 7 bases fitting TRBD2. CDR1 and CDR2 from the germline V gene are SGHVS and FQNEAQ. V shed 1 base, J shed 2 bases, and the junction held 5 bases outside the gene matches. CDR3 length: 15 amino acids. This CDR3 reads CASSLVAGVTYEQYF. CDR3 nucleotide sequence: TGTGCCAGCAGCTTAGTAGCGGGTGTCACCTACGAGCAGTACTTC.

The CDR3 DNA follows: TGTGCCAGCAGGCCCCTTTTAGAGAGAATACTGTTTTTT. Translating gives CASRPLLERILFF. The chain employs TRBV7-9 and TRBJ1-4; D uncertain. Germline-derived CDR1 and CDR2 are SEHNR and FQNEAQ (reference sequence). CDR3 length: 13 amino acids. V dropped 6 bases and J dropped 13 bases, with 18 bases sitting between them. Variable domain in full (rest from reference TRBV7-9 and TRBJ1-4): DTGVSQNPRHKITKRGQNVTFRCDPISEHNRLYWYRQTLGQGPEFLTYFQNEAQLEKSRLLSDRFSAERPKGSFSTLEIQRTEQGDSAMYLCASRPLLERILFFGSGTQLSVL.

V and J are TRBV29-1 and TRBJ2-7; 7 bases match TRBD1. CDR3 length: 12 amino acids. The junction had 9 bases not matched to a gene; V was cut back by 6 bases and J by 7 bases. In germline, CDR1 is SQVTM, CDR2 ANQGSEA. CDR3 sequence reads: CSVGTAVWEQYF. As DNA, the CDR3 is TGCAGCGTAGGGACAGCCGTCTGGGAGCAGTACTTC.

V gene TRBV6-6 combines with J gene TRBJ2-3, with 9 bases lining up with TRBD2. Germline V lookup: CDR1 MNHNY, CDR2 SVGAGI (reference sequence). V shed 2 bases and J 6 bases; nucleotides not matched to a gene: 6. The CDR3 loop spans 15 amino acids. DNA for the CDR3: TGTGCCAGCAGTTACGAGGGACTAGCAGCTGATACGCAGTATTTT. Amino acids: CASSYEGLAADTQYF.

The CDR3 DNA is TGTGCCAGCAGGCTAGGGGGCGCTGGGGCCAACGTCCTGACTTTC. Amino acids: CASRLGGAGANVLTF. The V gene is TRBV27, the J gene TRBJ2-6; 7 bases are shared with TRBD1. The CDR3 is 15 residues long. CDR1 MNHEY and CDR2 SMNVEV come from the germline V gene (reference sequence). V dropped 6 bases and J dropped 2; count of bases not matched to a gene: 4.

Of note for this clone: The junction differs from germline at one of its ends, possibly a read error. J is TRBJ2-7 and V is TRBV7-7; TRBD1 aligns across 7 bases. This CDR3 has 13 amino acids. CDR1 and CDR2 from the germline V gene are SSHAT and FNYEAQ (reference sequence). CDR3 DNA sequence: TGTGCTAGCAGCTTGCAACAGGGGAACGAGCAGTACTTC. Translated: CASSLQQGNEQYF.

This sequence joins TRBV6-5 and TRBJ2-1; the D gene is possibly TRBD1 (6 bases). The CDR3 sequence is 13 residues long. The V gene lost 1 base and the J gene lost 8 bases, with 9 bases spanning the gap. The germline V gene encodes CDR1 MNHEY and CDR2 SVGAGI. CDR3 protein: CASSYLQGHEQFF. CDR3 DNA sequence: TGTGCCAGCAGTTACTTACAGGGCCATGAGCAGTTCTTC.

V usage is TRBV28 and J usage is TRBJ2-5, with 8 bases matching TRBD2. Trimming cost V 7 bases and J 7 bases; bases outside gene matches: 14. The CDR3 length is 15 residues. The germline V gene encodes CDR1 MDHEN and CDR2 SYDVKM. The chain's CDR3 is CASTLGGLGAGTQYF. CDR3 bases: TGTGCCAGCACCTTAGGGGGACTAGGAGCCGGGACCCAGTACTTC.

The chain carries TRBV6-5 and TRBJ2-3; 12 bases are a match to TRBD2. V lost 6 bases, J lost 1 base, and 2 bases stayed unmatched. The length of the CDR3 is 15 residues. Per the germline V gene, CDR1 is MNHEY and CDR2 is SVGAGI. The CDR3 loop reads CASSRTSGGTDTQYF. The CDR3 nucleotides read TGTGCCAGCAGCCGGACTAGCGGGGGCACAGATACGCAGTATTTT.

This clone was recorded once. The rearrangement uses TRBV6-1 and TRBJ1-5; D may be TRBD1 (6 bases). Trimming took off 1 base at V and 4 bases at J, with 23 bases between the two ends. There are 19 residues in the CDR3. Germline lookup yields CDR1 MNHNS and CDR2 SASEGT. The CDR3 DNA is TGTGCCAGCAGTGAAGATAGTTGGGGGCTCGGGAAAATTAATCAGCCCCAGCATTTT. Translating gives CASSEDSWGLGKINQPQHF.